A single sample gave rise to the 26 T cell receptor beta chains below, sequenced in a study of blood T cell repertoires in COVID-19 (dated by TCRdb to 2019 to 2021). The library was obtained by the immunoSEQ multiplex PCR assay. Not all clones reach the TCRdb copy of this immuneACCESS table, which keeps in-frame sequences only. Checked studies attribute under half of the gap to unresolved V genes and leave the rest unexplained. A total of approximately 250,000 clones appear in this sample, 84% of them only once. 1.4% of the sample belongs to the ten largest clones. The sample consisted of peripheral blood. Source of these receptors: a woman aged 40 to 50 who had recovered from COVID-19.

This chain links TRBV7-6 with TRBJ1-6; no definite D call. V was cut by 2 bases and J by 8 bases, with 10 bases left in between. This CDR3 contains 14 residues. CDR1 is SGHVS, CDR2 FNYEAQ, per germline. The chain's CDR3 is CASSLWAGDSPLHF. In DNA, the CDR3 is TGTGCCAGCAGCTTATGGGCAGGCGATTCACCCCTCCACTTT.

V is TRBV6-5 and J is TRBJ1-4, with 8 bases lining up with TRBD1. V dropped 5 bases and J dropped 3; count of bases not matched to a gene: 5. CDR3 size: 15 residues. CDR1 is MNHEY, CDR2 SVGAGI, per germline. This CDR3 reads CASSREGQANEKLFF. The CDR3 nucleotides read TGTGCCAGCAGTCGCGAGGGACAGGCTAATGAAAAACTGTTTTTT.

The chain employs TRBV11-1 and TRBJ1-1, with 7 bases lining up with TRBD1. The V gene end was trimmed by 5 bases and the J gene end by 3 bases; junction bases not matched to a gene: 6. The CDR3 runs 14 residues. Germline values: CDR1 SGHAT, CDR2 FQDESV (reference sequence). CDR3 region: CASSRRQGDTEAFF. CDR3 DNA: TGTGCCAGCAGCCGCCGACAGGGAGACACTGAAGCTTTCTTT.

This clone occurred once. This chain links TRBV19 with TRBJ1-1; D unclear. The CDR3 extends over 14 amino acids. V was shortened by 5 bases and J by 7 bases, with 17 bases between the two germline ends. Germline V gene sequence: CDR1 LNHDA, CDR2 SQIVND (reference sequence). CDR3 loop: CASSPLLRLHEAFF. The CDR3 coding sequence is TGTGCCAGTAGTCCCCTACTAAGGCTCCATGAAGCTTTCTTT.

This clone was found a few times. This sequence joins TRBV7-9 and TRBJ1-6; possibly TRBD1 for D (6 bases). V was pared by 10 bases and J by 4 bases, with 20 bases between. The germline gives CDR1 SEHNR, CDR2 FQNEAQ (reference sequence). There are 16 residues in the CDR3. The CDR3 spells CATSSQAGDYNSPLHF. CDR3 sequence (DNA): TGTGCCACAAGTTCCCAGGCAGGGGATTATAATTCACCCCTCCACTTT.

The chain joins TRBV28 to TRBJ2-7; TRBD1 matches 8 bases. This CDR3 is 12 amino acids long. Germline V gives CDR1 MDHEN, CDR2 SYDVKM. V was pared by 5 bases and J by 7 bases, with 4 bases of the junction left unmatched. In nucleotides, the CDR3 is TGTGCCAGCAGTAGGACAGGGAGGGAGCAGTACTTC. Its protein is CASSRTGREQYF.

The rearrangement links TRBV11-3 to TRBJ2-2; D unclear. CDR1 and CDR2 (germline): SGHNT, YENEEA. The CDR3 is 13 amino acids. V lost 2 bases to trimming and J lost 5 bases, with 6 bases between them. CDR3 bases: TGTGCCAGCAGCTTAACAAGAACCGGGGAGCTGTTTTTT. This encodes CASSLTRTGELFF.

The chain is built from TRBV2 and TRBJ2-3, with 9 bases lining up with TRBD2. The CDR3 has 16 amino acids. J gave up 4 bases and V 3 bases, and 8 bases lay outside the gene matches. CDR1 SNHLY and CDR2 FYNNEI come from the germline V gene. This chain's CDR3 is CASSDLGGGAPDTQYF. Here the CDR3 DNA reads TGTGCCAGCAGTGATCTGGGCGGGGGGGCCCCAGATACGCAGTATTTT.

There are a few counts of this clone. Other DNA sequences in the same sample also yield this CDR3. The gene calls are TRBV19 and TRBJ1-2; 10 bases are a match to TRBD1. V lost 0 bases, J lost 7 bases, and 8 bases stayed unmatched. The length of the CDR3 is 16 residues. CDR1 and CDR2 from the germline V gene are LNHDA and SQIVND (reference sequence). The CDR3 DNA follows: TGTGCCAGTAGTATAGACCGCCGGGACAGGGGAGCTGGCTACACCTTC. Its protein product is CASSIDRRDRGAGYTF. Variable domain in full (rest from reference TRBV19 and TRBJ1-2): DGGITQSPKYLFRKEGQNVTLSCEQNLNHDAMYWYRQDPGQGLRLIYYSQIVNDFQKGDIAEGYSVSREKKESFPLTVTSAQKNPTAFYLCASSIDRRDRGAGYTFGSGTRLTVV.

In this sample, this clone turned up once. CDR3 region: CASSELAGKTTGELFF. For the CDR3, the DNA is TGTGCCAGCAGCGAACTAGCGGGGAAAACCACCGGGGAGCTGTTTTTT. The chain couples TRBV5-4 to TRBJ2-2; 10 nucleotides agree with TRBD2. This CDR3 has 16 amino acids. V was pared by 4 bases and J by 4 bases, with 7 bases of the junction left unmatched. CDR1 and CDR2 from the germline V gene are SGHNT and YYREEE (reference sequence).

This clone came up once. The chain's CDR3 is CASSTRGISTDTQYF. The CDR3, as DNA: TGTGCCAGCAGTACTCGGGGAATTAGCACAGATACGCAGTATTTT. The chain combines TRBV7-2 with TRBJ2-3, with TRBD2 as a possible D gene (5 bases). Trimming removed 6 bases from V and 0 bases from J, with 13 bases in between. The CDR3 covers 15 residues. The germline CDR1 and CDR2 sequences are SGHTA and FQGNSA.

V and J are TRBV5-6 and TRBJ2-3; D possibly corresponds to TRBD2 (5 bases). The germline CDR1 and CDR2 sequences are SGHDT and YYEEEE. The V gene lost 3 bases and the J gene lost 1 base, with 15 bases spanning the gap. This CDR3 is built from 16 residues. CDR3 bases: TGTGCCAGCAGCTCCCCCGGGAAACGCGGCACAGATACGCAGTATTTT. It yields the protein CASSSPGKRGTDTQYF.

V gene TRBV24-1 combines with J gene TRBJ1-2, with TRBD1 matching 7 bases. The CDR3 consists of 16 residues. With V trimmed by 3 bases and J by 7 bases, 13 bases remained unmatched. CDR1 is KGHDR, CDR2 SFDVKD, per germline. In nucleotides, the CDR3 is TGTGCCACCAGTGATCGCGGGACAGCCTCCGAAGCTGGCTACACCTTC. Residues: CATSDRGTASEAGYTF.

The chain combines TRBV6-5 with TRBJ1-1, with D perhaps TRBD1 (6 bases). Germline V gives CDR1 MNHEY, CDR2 SVGAGI. Trimming shortened V by 2 bases and J by 7 bases, and 11 bases separated the two germline ends. This CDR3 contains 13 residues. The CDR3 region is CASSYATGFEAFF. The CDR3 DNA sequence: TGTGCCAGCAGTTACGCTACAGGGTTTGAAGCTTTCTTT.

V gene TRBV18 combines with J gene TRBJ1-4, with a tentative D call TRBD1 (5 bases). Trimming left V 6 bases short and J 7 bases short, with 15 bases between. Germline V gene data show CDR1 as KGHSH and CDR2 as LQKENI. CDR3 length: 14 residues. The CDR3 loop is CASSPGRQGEKLFF. The CDR3 region has the DNA TGTGCCAGCTCGCCGGGTCGCCAGGGTGAAAAACTGTTTTTT.

V gene TRBV7-6 combines with J gene TRBJ2-1, with 12 nucleotides matching TRBD2. Germline V gene sequence: CDR1 SGHVS, CDR2 FNYEAQ. V shed 5 bases, J shed 7 bases, and the junction held 6 bases outside the gene matches. This CDR3 has 15 residues. CDR3 residues: CASSATSGGKNEQFF. The CDR3 coding sequence is TGTGCCAGCAGCGCAACTAGCGGGGGGAAGAATGAGCAGTTCTTC.

The V gene is TRBV12-3 or TRBV12-4, the J gene TRBJ2-5; D call uncertain. The ends were cut back, 3 bases at V and 4 bases at J, with 6 bases in the middle. The CDR3 consists of 12 residues. In DNA form, the CDR3 reads TGTGCCAGCAGTTTTGTATCAGAGACCCAGTACTTC. This translates into CASSFVSETQYF.

This rearrangement joins TRBV10-3 to TRBJ2-5; D is unresolved. The ends were cut back, 4 bases at V and 4 bases at J, with 7 bases in the middle. This CDR3 contains 12 residues. The V gene's germline CDR1 is ENHRY and CDR2 SYGVKD. The CDR3 DNA reads as TGTGCCATCAGTGCCCGTGTAGAGACCCAGTACTTC. Protein product: CAISARVETQYF.

This clone was counted a single time. The V call is TRBV3-1 (or the pseudogene TRBV3-2), the J call TRBJ2-5; TRBD2 matches 14 bases. The V gene end was trimmed by 2 bases and the J gene end by 5 bases; junction bases not matched to a gene: 4. The CDR3 extends over 16 amino acids. Germline values: CDR1 LGHDT, CDR2 YNNKEL (reference sequence). The CDR3 protein is CASSQSTSGGAETQYF. Written as DNA, the CDR3 is TGTGCCAGCAGCCAATCGACTAGCGGGGGGGCGGAGACCCAGTACTTC.

The chain carries TRBV7-2 and TRBJ2-5, with D perhaps matching TRBD2 (6 bases). Germline CDR1 reads SGHTA; CDR2 reads FQGNSA. This CDR3 contains 12 residues. V was trimmed by 1 base and J by 7 bases, leaving 7 bases between them. Here the CDR3 DNA reads TGTGCCAGCAGCTTAGGGGGAGGGACCCAGTACTTC. Protein: CASSLGGGTQYF. The full variable domain, its missing parts supplied by reference TRBV7-2 and TRBJ2-5, is GAGVSQSPSNKVTEKGKDVELRCDPISGHTALYWYRQSLGQGLEFLIYFQGNSAPDKSGLPSDRFSAERTGGSVSTLTIQRTQQEDSAVYLCASSLGGGTQYFGPGTRLLVL.

The chain joins TRBV7-8 to TRBJ2-2, with 7 bases fitting TRBD1. CDR1 is SGHVS, CDR2 FQNEAQ, per germline. The CDR3 contains 16 residues. Trimming cost V 5 bases and J 0 bases; bases outside gene matches: 6. The CDR3 sequence is CASSPRTGPNTGELFF. The CDR3 bases are TGTGCCAGCAGCCCTCGGACAGGACCGAACACCGGGGAGCTGTTTTTT.

The genes are TRBV28 and TRBJ2-1; possibly TRBD1 for D (6 bases). Trimming stripped 2 bases from V and 2 bases from J, with 16 bases between. CDR1 and CDR2 from the germline V gene are MDHEN and SYDVKM. The CDR3 is 17 amino acids. CDR3 region: CASSLPNTGFTYNEQFF. The CDR3 DNA reads TGTGCCAGCAGTTTACCGAATACAGGGTTCACCTACAATGAGCAGTTCTTC. Together with reference TRBV28 and TRBJ2-1, the CDR3 gives the full variable domain: DVKVTQSSRYLVKRTGEKVFLECVQDMDHENMFWYRQDPGLGLRLIYFSYDVKMKEKGDIPEGYSVSREKKERFSLILESASTNQTSMYLCASSLPNTGFTYNEQFFGPGTRLTVL.

The chain couples TRBV7-2 to TRBJ2-3, with 9 positions matching TRBD2. Germline trimming cut 0 bases from V and 2 bases from J; bases unmatched to any gene: 3. Germline V CDR1 and CDR2: SGHTA, FQGNSA. The CDR3 extends over 16 amino acids. DNA for the CDR3: TGTGCCAGCAGCTTAGCGGTAGCGGGGGTCACAGATACGCAGTATTTT. Its protein product is CASSLAVAGVTDTQYF. The whole variable domain, remainder taken from reference TRBV7-2 and TRBJ2-3, is GAGVSQSPSNKVTEKGKDVELRCDPISGHTALYWYRQSLGQGLEFLIYFQGNSAPDKSGLPSDRFSAERTGGSVSTLTIQRTQQEDSAVYLCASSLAVAGVTDTQYFGPGTRLTVL.

CDR3 residues: CASSPALAGNLSGTDTQYF. The CDR3 bases are TGCGCCAGCAGCCCGGCACTAGCGGGAAACCTTTCGGGCACAGATACGCAGTATTTT. The rearrangement links TRBV23-1 to TRBJ2-3; 10 bases line up with TRBD2. TRBV23-1 is recorded as an ORF, its role being uncertain. Trimming cost V 6 bases and J 1 base; bases outside gene matches: 16. The CDR3 is made up of 19 amino acids.

This rearrangement joins TRBV10-3 to TRBJ2-2; 10 nucleotides align to TRBD2. With 6 bases clipped from V and 7 bases from J, the junction kept 8 bases outside the gene matches. CDR1 and CDR2 from the germline V gene are ENHRY and SYGVKD. There are 15 residues in the CDR3. The CDR3 protein is CAISELAGAGGELFF. The CDR3 nucleotides read TGTGCCATCAGCGAGCTAGCGGGAGCAGGCGGGGAGCTGTTTTTT.

This rearrangement joins TRBV13 to TRBJ2-2; D possibly corresponds to TRBD1 (5 bases). This CDR3 spans 14 amino acids. Germline V gene sequence: CDR1 PRHDT, CDR2 FYEKMQ (reference sequence). V lost 3 bases, J lost 5 bases, and 10 bases lay in between. CDR3 loop: CASSFLQGTGELFF. CDR3 nucleotide sequence: TGTGCCAGCAGCTTTCTCCAGGGTACCGGGGAGCTGTTTTTT.